Following are 5 T cell receptor beta chains from one sample sequenced in a study of blood T cell repertoires in COVID-19. Only in-frame clones appear in the TCRdb table, and some are missing; sequencing was by immunoSEQ multiplex PCR. There are 150,000 or so clones in the sample; roughly 77% occur only once, and about 5% lies in the top ten. The material sequenced was peripheral blood. The receptors come from a woman in her 70s with COVID-19, enrolled during active disease.

The chain recombines TRBV28 with TRBJ1-2, with D possibly being TRBD1 (6 bases). Deletions cut 8 bases from V and 5 bases from J, with 12 bases between. Germline-derived CDR1 and CDR2 are MDHEN and SYDVKM. The length of the CDR3 is 12 residues. CDR3 region: CASLDSPYGYTF. CDR3 nucleotide sequence: TGTGCCAGCCTGGACAGCCCGTATGGCTACACCTTC.

The gene calls are TRBV5-1 and TRBJ2-7; possibly TRBD1 for D (5 bases). CDR3 size: 13 residues. Germline V gene sequence: CDR1 SGHRS, CDR2 YFSETQ. V lost 4 bases, J lost 5 bases, and 13 bases lay in between. In DNA form, the CDR3 reads TGCGCCAGCAGCCCCGACAGCTTGGACGAGCAGTACTTC. It encodes CASSPDSLDEQYF.

V is TRBV4-2 and J is TRBJ1-2, with D uncertain. This CDR3 region has 19 residues. Germline loops: CDR1 LGHNA, CDR2 YNFKEQ. Trimming pared 0 bases from V and 4 bases from J, leaving 24 bases between. CDR3 sequence: CASSQEFRGVSGFGYGYTF. The CDR3 DNA sequence: TGTGCCAGCAGCCAAGAATTCCGAGGTGTTTCGGGTTTCGGCTATGGCTACACCTTC.

The chain carries TRBV7-6 and TRBJ2-1; D may be TRBD2 (5 bases). Deletions cut 4 bases from V and 0 bases from J, with 7 bases between. Germline V CDR1 and CDR2: SGHVS, FNYEAQ. This CDR3 has 14 amino acids. The CDR3 bases are TGTGCCAGCAGCTACGGGGACTCCTACAATGAGCAGTTCTTC. This gives the protein CASSYGDSYNEQFF. The whole variable domain, remainder taken from reference TRBV7-6 and TRBJ2-1, is GAGVSQSPRYKVTKRGQDVALRCDPISGHVSLYWYRQALGQGPEFLTYFNYEAQQDKSGLPNDRFSAERPEGSISTLTIQRTEQRDSAMYRCASSYGDSYNEQFFGPGTRLTVL.

The rearrangement joins TRBV28 to TRBJ2-5, with 7 bases that match TRBD1. After removal of 5 bases from V and 2 bases from J, the junction contained 5 bases not matched to a gene. Germline CDR1 is MDHEN and CDR2 is SYDVKM. This CDR3 spans 14 amino acids. Here the CDR3 DNA reads TGTGCCAGCAGTGAGTCGACAGGGCAAGAGACCCAGTACTTC. Protein: CASSESTGQETQYF.